This TCR beta chain was found in a study of T cells expressing NK-cell markers. Across the whole study: According to the study, TCR beta repertoires originated from sorted CD3+CD56+NKG2C+, CD3+CD56+NKG2C- and CD3+CD56-NKG2C+ T cells.

Study-wide results and limits: Roughly 1.0-8% of CD8+ T cells in over 5 donors belonged to dominant NKG2C+ clonotypes.

cDNA encoding TCR beta was synthesized via 5'RACE template switching incorporating UMIs. One entry per CDR3 protein, without DNA, is what TCRdb gives after re-calling the 5' RACE reads. This table holds around 550,000 distinct CDR3 sequences. About this clonotype itself: Its cognate antigen is unknown.

The CDR3 totals 13 residues. In germline, CDR1 is SGHTA, CDR2 FQGNSA. The V and J genes are TRBV7-2 and TRBJ1-6. Sequenced sample: blood T cells: a sorted CD56 or NKG2C T cell subset, CD4+ or CD8+ T cells, or bulk PBMC T cells (not recorded which). This clonotype was obtained from a man aged 18 to 30 in good health. The CDR3 here is CASSLVRESPLHF.